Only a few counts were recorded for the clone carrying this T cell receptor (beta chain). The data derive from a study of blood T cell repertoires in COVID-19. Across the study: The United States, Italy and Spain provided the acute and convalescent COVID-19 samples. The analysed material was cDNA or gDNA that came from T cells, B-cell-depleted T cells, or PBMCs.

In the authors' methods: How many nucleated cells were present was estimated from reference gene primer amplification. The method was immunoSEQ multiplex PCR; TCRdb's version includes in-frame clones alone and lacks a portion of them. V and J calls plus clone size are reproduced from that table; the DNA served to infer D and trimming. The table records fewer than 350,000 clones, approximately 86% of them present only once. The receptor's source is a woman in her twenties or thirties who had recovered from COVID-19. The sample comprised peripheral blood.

The CDR3 DNA sequence: TGTGCCAGCAGAGGACAGGGAATCGAGCAGTACTTC. This sequence encodes CASRGQGIEQYF. The chain uses TRBV27 and TRBJ2-7; TRBD1 matches 8 bases. This CDR3 region has 12 residues. The germline V gene has CDR1 MNHEY and CDR2 SMNVEV (reference sequence). V lost 6 bases and J lost 6; bases outside the gene matches: 4.